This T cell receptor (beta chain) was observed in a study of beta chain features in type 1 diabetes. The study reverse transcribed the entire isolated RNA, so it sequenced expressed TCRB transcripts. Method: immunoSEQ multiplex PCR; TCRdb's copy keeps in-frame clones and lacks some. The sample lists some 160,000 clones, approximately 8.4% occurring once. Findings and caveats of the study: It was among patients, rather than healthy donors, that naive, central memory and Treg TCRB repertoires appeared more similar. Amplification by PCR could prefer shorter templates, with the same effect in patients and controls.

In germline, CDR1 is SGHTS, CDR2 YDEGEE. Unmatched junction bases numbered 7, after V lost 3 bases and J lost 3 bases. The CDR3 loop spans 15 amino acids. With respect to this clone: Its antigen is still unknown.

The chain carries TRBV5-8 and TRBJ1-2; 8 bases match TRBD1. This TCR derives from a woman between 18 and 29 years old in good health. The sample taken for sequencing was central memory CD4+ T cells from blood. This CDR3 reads CASSSGDRRYYGYTF. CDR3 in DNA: TGTGCCAGCAGCTCAGGGGACAGGCGATACTATGGCTACACCTTC.